Presented here are 5 T cell receptor beta chains from one specimen sequenced in a study of regulatory T cells in long-lasting Graves disease. Time point given: newly diagnosed GD, antithyroid drugs for less than 3 months. From RNA extracted from PBMCs, the TCR library was made. CDR3 regions were amplified by Arm-PCR using iRepertoire HTBI primers to build TCR beta libraries. MiXCR, applied by TCRdb to the multiplex PCR reads, yields one record per CDR3 protein. The top ten clones hold approximately 12% of a sample with approximately 470,000 distinct CDR3 sequences, around 16% of them seen once. Another study also made use of these data, one on T cells in Graves' hyperthyroidism and ophthalmopathy.

The sequences come from peripheral blood mononuclear cells (PBMCs), collected at new diagnosis, from a patient treated with antithyroid drugs. All receptors come from a man in his forties with Graves disease.

The chain uses TRBV5-1 and TRBJ2-5, with TRBD1 matching over 8 bases. CDR3 size: 15 residues. The trim removed 7 bases at V and 2 bases at J, leaving 10 bases unmatched. CDR1 and CDR2 (germline): SGHRS, YFSETQ. CDR3 protein: CASQAKQGVQETQYF. As DNA, the CDR3 is TGCGCCAGCCAAGCTAAACAGGGGGTTCAAGAGACCCAGTACTTC.

This clonotype was counted at least ten times. V gene TRBV5-1 combines with J gene TRBJ2-1; 10 nucleotides align to TRBD2. V was clipped by 2 bases and J by 7 bases; unmatched bases: 6. Germline V gene lookup returns CDR1 SGHRS and CDR2 YFSETQ. There are 15 residues in the CDR3. In nucleotides, the CDR3 is TGCGCCAGCAGCTTCCTAGCGGGAGTAGAGAATGAGCAGTTCTTC. It encodes CASSFLAGVENEQFF.

This clonotype came up many times. The junction does not match germline at one end; this may be a read error. The CDR3 sequence is CASSPGQGYQPQHF. The CDR3 nucleotides are TGTGCCAGCAGTCCAGGACAGGGTTATCAACCCCAGCATTTT. The rearrangement joins TRBV27 to TRBJ1-5; 8 bases are shared with TRBD1. The CDR3 contains 14 residues. CDR1 MNHEY and CDR2 SMNVEV come from the germline V gene (reference sequence).

There are many counts of this clonotype. V gene TRBV6-9 combines with J gene TRBJ1-1; D is uncertain. Trimming took off 3 bases at V and 6 bases at J, with 11 bases between the two ends. CDR1 is MNHGY and CDR2 is SVAAGI in the germline V gene. CDR3 length: 13 residues. CDR3 sequence: CASSYARGAEAFF. In DNA, the CDR3 is TGTGCCAGCAGTTACGCCAGAGGCGCTGAAGCTTTCTTT.

The chain employs TRBV7-9 and TRBJ2-3; 11 positions match TRBD2. The trim removed 5 bases at V and 2 bases at J, leaving 9 bases unmatched. CDR3 length: 17 amino acids. Germline V CDR1 and CDR2: SEHNR, FQNEAQ (reference sequence). CDR3 sequence: CASSKRLAGSPTDTQYF. In DNA, the CDR3 is TGTGCCAGCAGCAAACGACTAGCGGGGTCCCCCACAGATACGCAGTATTTT.